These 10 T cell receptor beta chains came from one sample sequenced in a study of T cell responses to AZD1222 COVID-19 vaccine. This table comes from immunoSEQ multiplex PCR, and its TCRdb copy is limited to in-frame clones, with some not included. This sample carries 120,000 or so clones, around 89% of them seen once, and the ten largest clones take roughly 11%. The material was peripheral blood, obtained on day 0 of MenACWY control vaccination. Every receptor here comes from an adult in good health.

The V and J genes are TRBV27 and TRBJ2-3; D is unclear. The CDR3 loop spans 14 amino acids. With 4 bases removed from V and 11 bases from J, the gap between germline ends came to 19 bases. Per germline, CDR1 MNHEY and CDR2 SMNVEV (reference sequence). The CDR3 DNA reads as TGTGCCAGCAGTTCTACGGAACTTGATAACAGGCAGTATTTT. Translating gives CASSSTELDNRQYF.

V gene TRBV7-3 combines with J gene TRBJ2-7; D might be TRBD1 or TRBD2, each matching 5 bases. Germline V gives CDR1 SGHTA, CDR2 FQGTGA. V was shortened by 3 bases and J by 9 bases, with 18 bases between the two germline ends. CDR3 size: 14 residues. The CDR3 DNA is TGTGCCAGCAGCTTGTCCGGGACCCCCTCGGTGCAGTACTTC. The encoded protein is CASSLSGTPSVQYF.

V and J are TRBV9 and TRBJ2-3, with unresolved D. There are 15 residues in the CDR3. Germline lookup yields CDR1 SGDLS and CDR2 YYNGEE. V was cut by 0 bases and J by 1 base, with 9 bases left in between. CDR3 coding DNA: TGTGCCAGCAGCGTAGTCGGTGAGCGCACAGATACGCAGTATTTT. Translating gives CASSVVGERTDTQYF.

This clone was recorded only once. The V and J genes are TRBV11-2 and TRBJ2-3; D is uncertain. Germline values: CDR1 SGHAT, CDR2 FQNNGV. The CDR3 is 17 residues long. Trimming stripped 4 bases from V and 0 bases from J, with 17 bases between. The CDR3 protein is CASSYPLNGPSTDTQYF. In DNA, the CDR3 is TGTGCCAGCAGCTACCCCCTCAATGGCCCCAGCACAGATACGCAGTATTTT.

The CDR3 DNA is TGTGCCAGCAGCCTGGACCTATCCTACGAGCAGTACTTC. Its translation: CASSLDLSYEQYF. The gene calls are TRBV7-9 and TRBJ2-7; D unclear. Trimming pared 5 bases from V and 1 base from J, leaving 9 bases between. CDR1 is SEHNR, CDR2 FQNEAQ, per germline (reference sequence). CDR3 size: 13 residues.

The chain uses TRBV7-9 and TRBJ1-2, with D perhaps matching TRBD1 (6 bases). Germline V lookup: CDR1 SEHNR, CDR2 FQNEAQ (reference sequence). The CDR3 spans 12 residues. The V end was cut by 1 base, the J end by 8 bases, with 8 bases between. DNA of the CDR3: TGTGCCAGCAGCTTAGAACAGGGAGGCTACACCTTC. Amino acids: CASSLEQGGYTF.

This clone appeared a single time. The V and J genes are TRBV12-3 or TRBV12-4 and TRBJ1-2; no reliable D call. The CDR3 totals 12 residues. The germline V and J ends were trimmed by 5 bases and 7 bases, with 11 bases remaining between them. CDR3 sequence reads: CASSPIGVGYTF. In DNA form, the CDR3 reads TGTGCCAGCAGTCCGATCGGGGTTGGCTACACCTTC.

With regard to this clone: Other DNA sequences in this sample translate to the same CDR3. The CDR3 DNA is TGTGCCACCAGCAGAGATCAGCAGCCCCAGCATTTT. Translated: CATSRDQQPQHF. The V call is TRBV15, the J call TRBJ1-5; no clear D gene. Germline CDR1 LNHNV, CDR2 YYDKDF (reference sequence). The V end lost 0 bases, the J end lost 7 bases, and 4 bases lay between the germline ends. This CDR3 contains 12 residues. The whole variable domain, remainder taken from reference TRBV15 and TRBJ1-5, is DAMVIQNPRYQVTQFGKPVTLSCSQTLNHNVMYWYQQKSSQAPKLLFHYYDKDFNNEADTPDNFQSRRPNTSFCFLDIRSPGLGDTAMYLCATSRDQQPQHFGDGTRLSIL.

The CDR3 reads CASSQDVADTSGNTIYF. For the CDR3, the DNA is TGCGCCAGCAGCCAAGATGTGGCAGATACCTCTGGAAACACCATATATTTT. The V call is TRBV4-1, the J call TRBJ1-3; D gene unclear. There are 17 residues in the CDR3. V lost 0 bases and J 0 bases, leaving 12 bases between the germline ends. CDR1 is MGHRA and CDR2 is YSYEKL in the germline V gene.

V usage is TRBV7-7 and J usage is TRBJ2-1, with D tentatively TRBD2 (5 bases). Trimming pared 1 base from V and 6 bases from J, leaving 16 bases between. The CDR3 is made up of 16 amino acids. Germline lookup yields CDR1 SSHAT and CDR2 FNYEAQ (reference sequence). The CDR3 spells CASSLDRAELGNEQFF. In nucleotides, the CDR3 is TGTGCCAGCAGCTTAGATCGAGCGGAATTGGGCAATGAGCAGTTCTTC. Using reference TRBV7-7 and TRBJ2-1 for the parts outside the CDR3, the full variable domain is GAGVSQSPRYKVTKRGQDVTLRCDPISSHATLYWYQQALGQGPEFLTYFNYEAQPDKSGLPSDRFSAERPEGSISTLTIQRTEQRDSAMYRCASSLDRAELGNEQFFGPGTRLTVL.